These 13 T cell receptor beta chains originate from one sample sequenced in a study of blood T cell repertoires in COVID-19. Method: immunoSEQ multiplex PCR; TCRdb's copy keeps in-frame clones and lacks some. The table has over 150,000 clones, approximately 88% seen once. The sequenced sample consisted of peripheral blood. The receptor source for this set is a woman aged 60-70 years who had recovered from COVID-19.

V is TRBV30 and J is TRBJ1-5; the match to TRBD1 covers 7 bases. The V segment lost 2 bases and the J segment 5 bases; nucleotides outside the gene matches: 3. Germline V gene data show CDR1 as GTSNPN and CDR2 as SVGIG (reference sequence). This CDR3 region has 13 residues. The CDR3 DNA sequence: TGTGCCTGGAGTCGGCAGGGGGATCAGCCCCAGCATTTT. It specifies CAWSRQGDQPQHF.

The chain has TRBV28 and TRBJ1-2, with 11 bases aligning to TRBD1. Germline CDR1 MDHEN, CDR2 SYDVKM. The CDR3 has 14 residues. Trimming removed 3 bases from V and 7 bases from J; junction bases left unmatched: 4. The CDR3 DNA reads TGTGCCAGCAGTTTGGGGACAGGGGGACTTGGCTACACCTTC. The encoded protein is CASSLGTGGLGYTF.

The chain recombines TRBV28 with TRBJ2-2; D is perhaps TRBD1 (5 bases). Germline-derived CDR1 and CDR2 are MDHEN and SYDVKM. Trimming pared 7 bases from V and 5 bases from J, leaving 14 bases between. CDR3 length equals 14 residues. CDR3 region: CASITPRVTGELFF. CDR3 sequence (DNA): TGTGCCAGCATCACCCCCAGGGTAACCGGGGAGCTGTTTTTT.

The gene calls are TRBV5-1 and TRBJ2-1; 7 nucleotides match TRBD1. Germline values: CDR1 SGHRS, CDR2 YFSETQ. This CDR3 is built from 16 residues. Losses at the gene ends were 4 bases for V and 4 bases for J; bases not matched to a gene: 11. Here the CDR3 DNA reads TGCGCCAGCAGCCAGACAGGGACAGAGGTTTACAATGAGCAGTTCTTC. This sequence encodes CASSQTGTEVYNEQFF.

V usage is TRBV4-1 and J usage is TRBJ2-3; 7 bases align to TRBD2. Germline CDR1 is MGHRA and CDR2 is YSYEKL. The V and J ends lost 6 bases and 0 bases, in that order; junction bases with no gene match: 9. CDR3 size: 16 residues. CDR3 sequence (DNA): TGCGCCAGCAGTCGGGGGGTGGCGGGGAGCACAGATACGCAGTATTTT. It translates to CASSRGVAGSTDTQYF.

This clone was counted only a few times. This chain connects TRBV5-1 to TRBJ1-2; 7 nucleotides align to TRBD1. The germline gives CDR1 SGHRS, CDR2 YFSETQ. The CDR3 extends over 16 amino acids. Trimming removed 0 bases from V and 7 bases from J; junction bases left unmatched: 12. CDR3 region: CASSLAPGTEFGGYTF. CDR3 coding DNA: TGCGCCAGCAGCTTGGCCCCCGGGACAGAGTTCGGTGGCTACACCTTC.

This sequence joins TRBV6-1 and TRBJ2-7; 8 bases match TRBD1. Looked up from germline, CDR1 is MNHNS and CDR2 is SASEGT. CDR3 length: 16 residues. V was pared by 6 bases and J by 5 bases, with 15 bases of the junction left unmatched. CDR3 in amino acids: CASSESRGRGRNEQYF. CDR3 sequence (DNA): TGTGCCAGCAGCGAATCGAGGGGCAGGGGGCGAAACGAGCAGTACTTC.

The chain recombines TRBV3-1 (or the pseudogene TRBV3-2) with TRBJ1-1; 11 bases line up with TRBD1. This CDR3 spans 16 amino acids. Trimming at V came to 5 bases and at J to 5 bases, leaving 10 bases not matched to a gene. CDR1 is LGHDT, CDR2 YNNKEL, per germline (reference sequence). The CDR3 DNA follows: TGTGCCAGCAGCTCCCGGGACAGGGGGAAGATTACTGAAGCTTTCTTT. Residues: CASSSRDRGKITEAFF.

The genes are TRBV19 and TRBJ1-5, with TRBD1 matching over 8 bases. Germline V gene sequence: CDR1 LNHDA, CDR2 SQIVND (reference sequence). The CDR3 is made up of 16 amino acids. The V gene end was trimmed by 4 bases and the J gene end by 4 bases; junction bases not matched to a gene: 9. The CDR3 DNA reads as TGTGCCAGTAGTACCTTGGACAGGGATGTAAATCAGCCCCAGCATTTT. It specifies CASSTLDRDVNQPQHF.

A note on this clone: A junction end diverges from the germline sequence, so it may reflect a read error. This chain uses TRBV4-3 with TRBJ2-5, with D unresolved. This CDR3 comprises 13 residues. Germline assignment: CDR1 LGHNA and CDR2 YSLEER. The CDR3 protein is CASSQGYQETQYF. In nucleotides, the CDR3 is TGCGCCAGCAGCCAAGGGTACCAGGAGACCCAGTACTTC.

The count of this clone is one. The J gene is TRBJ2-3, the V gene TRBV7-9, with a possible D match to TRBD2 (5 bases). The CDR3 is made up of 15 amino acids. V lost 5 bases to trimming and J lost 4 bases, with 16 bases between them. The V gene's germline CDR1 is SEHNR and CDR2 FQNEAQ (reference sequence). The CDR3 sequence is CASSLGGYMADTQYF. CDR3 sequence (DNA): TGTGCCAGCAGCCTAGGAGGTTACATGGCAGATACGCAGTATTTT.

This clone was observed a single time. The chain uses TRBV30 and TRBJ1-5; maybe TRBD1 (6 bases). V lost 5 bases and J lost 1, with 12 bases in between. The CDR3 length is 14 residues. CDR1 and CDR2 from the germline V gene are GTSNPN and SVGIG (reference sequence). The CDR3 nucleotides are TGTGCCTGGGATACAGGGTCGAGCAATCAGCCCCAGCATTTT. Its translation is CAWDTGSSNQPQHF.

The CDR3 DNA follows: TGTGCCAGCAGCCGAGGGGGTACATCCTACAATGAGCAGTTCTTC. Translation gives CASSRGGTSYNEQFF. The V gene is TRBV28, the J gene TRBJ2-1; a possible D gene is TRBD1 (6 bases). Trimming left V 6 bases short and J 1 base short, with 13 bases between. The germline gives CDR1 MDHEN, CDR2 SYDVKM. The CDR3 is 15 residues long.